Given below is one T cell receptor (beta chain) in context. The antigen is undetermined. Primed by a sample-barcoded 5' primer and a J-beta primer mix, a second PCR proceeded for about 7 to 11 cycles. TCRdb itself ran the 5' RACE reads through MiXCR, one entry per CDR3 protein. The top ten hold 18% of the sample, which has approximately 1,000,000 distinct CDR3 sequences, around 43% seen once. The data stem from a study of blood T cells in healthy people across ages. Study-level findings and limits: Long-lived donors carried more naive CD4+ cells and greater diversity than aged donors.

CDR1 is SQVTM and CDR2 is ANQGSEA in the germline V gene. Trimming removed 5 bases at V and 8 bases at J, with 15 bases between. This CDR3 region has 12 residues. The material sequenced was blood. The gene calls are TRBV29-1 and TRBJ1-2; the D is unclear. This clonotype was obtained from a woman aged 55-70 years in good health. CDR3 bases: TGCAGCGTTACCCCCTTAGGGTTCGGCTACACCTTC. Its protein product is CSVTPLGFGYTF.